Listed here is a single TCR beta chain. This clonotype was found many times. Its antigen is currently not known. There are no base qualities to consult, and no much larger clone falls within one base. The sample belongs to a study of T cells after yellow fever vaccination (dated by TCRdb to between 2018 and 2021). Regarding the research as a whole: Libraries from fractions with low cell numbers were prepared with the SMART-Seq v4 Ultra Low Input RNA kit. To track T-cell clones before and after primary and booster YFV17D yellow fever vaccination, bulk TCR alpha and beta repertoires were sequenced longitudinally. Blood samples were taken at several timepoints before and after primary and secondary immunization, and bulk PBMC replicates and cell subsets were isolated. Two healthy male donors, one aged 18 to 30 and one aged 30 to 39 years, were included in the cohort.

The CDR3 covers 13 residues, taking in both the cysteine and the phenylalanine. Only CDR3 DNA is held: 39 bases, read in frame from base 1. Based on the germline V gene (reference sequence), the CDR1 and CDR2 sequences are MNHNY and SVGAGI. V is reduced by 7 bases and J by 2 bases, leaving a spacing of 10 bases between them. Beyond this particular receptor, the publication reports: FACS-sorted repertoires could contain abundant contaminating clonotypes from the bulk population, so computational filtering was required. Most clones expanded after primary vaccination (about 95% of CD4 and about 85% of CD8) were re-detected after the booster, suggesting that broad memory maintenance occurred. The study included only a couple of donors, which limits how far the findings can be generalized. A small share of clonotypes occurred in both CD4 and CD8 compartments, likely arising from convergent recombination. The secondary T-cell response was weaker than the primary response but faster, peaking on day 5 instead of day 15.

Reads for this sample came from an Illumina NovaSeq 6000. Synthesis of TCR cDNA relied on 5'RACE template switching, a step that introduced a universal primer site along with unique molecular identifiers. cDNA synthesis was primed from both the TCR alpha and TCR beta constant segments. Library amplification involved two PCR steps, and the second step added sample barcodes and sequencing adapters. Sequencing of libraries was performed on Illumina HiSeq 2500 (2x100 bp) or NovaSeq (2x150 bp). Under the source paper's analysis protocol: MIGEC handled demultiplexing of reads and collapsing into UMI consensus sequences, while MiXCR performed V(D)J alignment. Vaccine-responding clonotypes were identified with edgeR using replicate PBMC samples, with FDR below 0.01 and a log2 fold change above 5 up to day 15 being required. Each bulk clonotype was labeled CD4 or CD8 based on which sequenced repertoire, CD4 or CD8, contained the clonotype at higher abundance. The raw public reads went through TCRdb reprocessing: fastp at Q25, MiXCR clone calling, in-frame beta chains kept. Every CDR3 protein is listed once, alongside the most common genes and DNA of its rows. The V and J calls reflect TCRdb's pipeline rather than the authors' work. The sample data list over 250,000 distinct CDR3 sequences, and roughly 5.2% of these were observed just once. The ten largest clones represent around 3.5% of the sample.

The treatment or condition label, read with the paper, signifies: live attenuated yellow fever vaccine strain. PBMCs were isolated from peripheral blood using a standard Ficoll-Paque protocol. Dynabeads CD4 and CD8 positive selection kits were used to isolate the CD4 and CD8 T-cell fractions. TriZol was used to extract RNA from bulk PBMCs, CD4 and CD8 fractions, and dextramer-positive and dextramer-negative fractions. The clonotype comes from a man younger than 35 who received the YFV17D yellow fever vaccine. This chain is built from TRBV6-6 and TRBJ2-3; the D gene is perhaps TRBD1, from 5 matching bases. Material: CD4+ T cells sorted from PBMCs, obtained on the day of the yellow fever booster vaccination. The DNA reads TGTGCCAGCACCGGACACCTCACAGATACGCAGTATTTT. It translates to CASTGHLTDTQYF.